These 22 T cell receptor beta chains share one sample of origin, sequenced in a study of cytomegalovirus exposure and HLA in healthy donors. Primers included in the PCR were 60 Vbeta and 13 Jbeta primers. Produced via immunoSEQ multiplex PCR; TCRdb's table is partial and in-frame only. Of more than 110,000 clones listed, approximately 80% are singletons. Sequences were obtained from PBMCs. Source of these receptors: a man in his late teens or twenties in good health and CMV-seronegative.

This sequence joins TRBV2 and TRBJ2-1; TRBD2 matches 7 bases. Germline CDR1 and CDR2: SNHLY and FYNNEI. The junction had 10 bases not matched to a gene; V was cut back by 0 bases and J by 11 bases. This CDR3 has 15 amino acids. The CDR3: CASSEAAGARFKQFF. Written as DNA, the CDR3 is TGTGCCAGCAGTGAAGCGGCGGGAGCCCGCTTTAAGCAGTTCTTC.

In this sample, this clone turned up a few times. The CDR3 protein is CATELAGGIDEQFF. CDR3 in DNA: TGTGCCACCGAACTAGCGGGGGGGATTGATGAGCAGTTCTTC. V usage is TRBV10-3 and J usage is TRBJ2-1; TRBD2 aligns across 13 bases. V gave up 10 bases and J gave up 8 bases; unmatched junction bases: 8. The CDR3 has 14 amino acids. Per germline, CDR1 ENHRY and CDR2 SYGVKD.

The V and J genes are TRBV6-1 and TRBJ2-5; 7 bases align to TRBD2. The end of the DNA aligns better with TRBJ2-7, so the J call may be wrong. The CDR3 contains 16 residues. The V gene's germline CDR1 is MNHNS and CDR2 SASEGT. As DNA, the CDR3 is TGTGCCAGCAGTGACGATGGGAGGATGGGGGGGTACGAGCAGTACTTC. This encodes CASSDDGRMGGYEQYF.

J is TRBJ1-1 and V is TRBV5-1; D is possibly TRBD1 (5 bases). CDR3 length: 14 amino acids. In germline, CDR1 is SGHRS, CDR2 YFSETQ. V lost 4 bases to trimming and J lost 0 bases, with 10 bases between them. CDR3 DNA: TGCGCCAGCAGCCACCTGACAGTGAACACTGAAGCTTTCTTT. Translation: CASSHLTVNTEAFF.

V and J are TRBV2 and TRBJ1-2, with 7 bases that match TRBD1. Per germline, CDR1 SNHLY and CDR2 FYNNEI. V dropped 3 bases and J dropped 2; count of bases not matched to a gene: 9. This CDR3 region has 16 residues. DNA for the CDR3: TGTGCCAGCAGTGACACCGGGACAGAAACAAACTATGGCTACACCTTC. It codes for CASSDTGTETNYGYTF.

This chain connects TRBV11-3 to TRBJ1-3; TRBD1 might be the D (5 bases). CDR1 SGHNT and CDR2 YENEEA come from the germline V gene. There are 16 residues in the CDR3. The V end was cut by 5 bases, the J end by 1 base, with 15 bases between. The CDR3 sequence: CASSRSRGESGNTIYF. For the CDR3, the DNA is TGTGCCAGCAGCCGGTCCCGGGGGGAATCTGGAAACACCATATATTTT.

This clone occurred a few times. CDR3 in amino acids: CAISARTGSNEQFF. CDR3 nucleotides: TGTGCCATCTCAGCGAGGACAGGGTCCAATGAGCAGTTCTTC. The V call is TRBV10-3, the J call TRBJ2-1, with 8 bases identical to TRBD1. With 8 bases clipped from V and 6 bases from J, the junction kept 9 bases outside the gene matches. The CDR3 has 14 residues. Germline lookup yields CDR1 ENHRY and CDR2 SYGVKD.

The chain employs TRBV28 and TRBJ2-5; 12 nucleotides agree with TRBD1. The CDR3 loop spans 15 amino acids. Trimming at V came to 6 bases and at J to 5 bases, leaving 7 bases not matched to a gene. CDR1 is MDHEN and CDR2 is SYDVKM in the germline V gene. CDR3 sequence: CASSRGTGGLETQYF. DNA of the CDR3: TGTGCCAGCAGCCGAGGGACAGGGGGCTTGGAGACCCAGTACTTC.

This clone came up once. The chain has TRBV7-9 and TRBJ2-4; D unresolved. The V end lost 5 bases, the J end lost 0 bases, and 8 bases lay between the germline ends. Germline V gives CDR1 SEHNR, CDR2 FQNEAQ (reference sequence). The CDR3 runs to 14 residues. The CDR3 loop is CASSLELAKNIQYF. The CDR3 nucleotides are TGTGCCAGCAGCCTTGAGTTAGCCAAAAACATTCAGTACTTC.

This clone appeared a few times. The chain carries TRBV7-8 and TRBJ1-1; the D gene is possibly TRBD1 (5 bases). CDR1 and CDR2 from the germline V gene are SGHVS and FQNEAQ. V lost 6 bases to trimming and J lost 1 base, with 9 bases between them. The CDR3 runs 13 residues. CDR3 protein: CASRLDRNTEAFF. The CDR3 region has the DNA TGTGCCAGCAGACTTGACAGGAACACTGAAGCTTTCTTT.

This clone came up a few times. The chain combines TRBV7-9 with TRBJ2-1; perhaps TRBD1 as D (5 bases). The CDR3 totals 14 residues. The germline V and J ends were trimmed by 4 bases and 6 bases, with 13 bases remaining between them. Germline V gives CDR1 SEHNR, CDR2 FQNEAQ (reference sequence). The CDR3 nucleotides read TGTGCCAGCAGCTCGAGCCTCAGGGTCAATGAGCAGTTCTTC. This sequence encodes CASSSSLRVNEQFF.

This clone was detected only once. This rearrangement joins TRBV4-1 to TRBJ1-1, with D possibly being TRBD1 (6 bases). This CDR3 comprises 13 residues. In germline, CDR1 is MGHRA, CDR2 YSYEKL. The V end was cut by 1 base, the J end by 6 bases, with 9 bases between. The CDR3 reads CASSQVPGAEAFF. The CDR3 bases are TGCGCCAGCAGCCAAGTGCCAGGGGCTGAAGCTTTCTTT.

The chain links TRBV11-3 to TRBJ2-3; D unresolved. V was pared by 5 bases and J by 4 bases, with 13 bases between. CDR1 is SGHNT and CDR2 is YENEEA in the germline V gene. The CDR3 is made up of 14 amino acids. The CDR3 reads CASSPSDNSDTQYF. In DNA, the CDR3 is TGTGCCAGCAGCCCCTCCGACAACTCAGATACGCAGTATTTT.

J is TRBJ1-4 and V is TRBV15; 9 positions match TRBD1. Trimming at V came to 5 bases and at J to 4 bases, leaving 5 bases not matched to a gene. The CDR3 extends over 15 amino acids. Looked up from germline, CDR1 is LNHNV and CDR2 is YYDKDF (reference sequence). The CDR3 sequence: CATSGTDRGNEKLFF. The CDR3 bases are TGTGCCACCAGCGGAACGGACAGGGGTAATGAAAAACTGTTTTTT.

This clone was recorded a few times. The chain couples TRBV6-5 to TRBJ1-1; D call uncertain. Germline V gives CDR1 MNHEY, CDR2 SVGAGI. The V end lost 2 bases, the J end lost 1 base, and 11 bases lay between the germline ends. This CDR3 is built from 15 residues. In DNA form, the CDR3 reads TGTGCCAGCAGTTACGGGAGCGAGGGGAACACTGAAGCTTTCTTT. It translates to CASSYGSEGNTEAFF.

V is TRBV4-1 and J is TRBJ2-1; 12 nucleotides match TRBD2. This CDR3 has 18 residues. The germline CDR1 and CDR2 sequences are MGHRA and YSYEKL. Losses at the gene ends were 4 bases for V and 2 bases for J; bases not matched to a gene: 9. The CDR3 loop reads CASSRQTSGSPPYNEQFF. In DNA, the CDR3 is TGCGCCAGCAGCCGCCAGACTAGCGGGAGCCCTCCCTACAATGAGCAGTTCTTC.

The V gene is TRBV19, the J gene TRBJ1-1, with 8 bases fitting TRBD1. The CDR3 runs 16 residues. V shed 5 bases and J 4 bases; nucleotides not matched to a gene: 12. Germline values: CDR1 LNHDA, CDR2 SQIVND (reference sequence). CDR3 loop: CASSPRQGRESTEAFF. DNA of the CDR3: TGTGCCAGTAGTCCTCGACAGGGGCGGGAGTCCACTGAAGCTTTCTTT.

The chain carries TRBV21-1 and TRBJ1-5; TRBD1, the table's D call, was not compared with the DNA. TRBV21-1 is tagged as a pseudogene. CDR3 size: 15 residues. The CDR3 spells CASERTVLPNQPQHF. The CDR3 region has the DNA TGTGCCAGCGAGAGGACAGTTCTACCCAATCAGCCCCAGCATTTT.

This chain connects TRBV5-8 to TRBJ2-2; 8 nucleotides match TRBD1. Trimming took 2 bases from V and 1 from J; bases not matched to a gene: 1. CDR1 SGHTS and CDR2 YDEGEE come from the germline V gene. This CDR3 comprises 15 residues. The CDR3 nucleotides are TGTGCCAGCAGCTTCGACAGGGGGAACACCGGGGAGCTGTTTTTT. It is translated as CASSFDRGNTGELFF.

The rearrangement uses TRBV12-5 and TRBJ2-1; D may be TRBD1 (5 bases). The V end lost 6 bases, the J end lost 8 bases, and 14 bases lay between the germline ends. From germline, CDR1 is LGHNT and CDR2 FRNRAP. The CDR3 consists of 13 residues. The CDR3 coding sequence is TGTGCTAGTGGGGACACCCCATGGGATGAGCAGTTCTTC. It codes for CASGDTPWDEQFF. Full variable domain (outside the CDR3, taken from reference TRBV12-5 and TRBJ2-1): DARVTQTPRHKVTEMGQEVTMRCQPILGHNTVFWYRQTMMQGLELLAYFRNRAPLDDSGMPKDRFSAEMPDATLATLKIQPSEPRDSAVYFCASGDTPWDEQFFGPGTRLTVL.

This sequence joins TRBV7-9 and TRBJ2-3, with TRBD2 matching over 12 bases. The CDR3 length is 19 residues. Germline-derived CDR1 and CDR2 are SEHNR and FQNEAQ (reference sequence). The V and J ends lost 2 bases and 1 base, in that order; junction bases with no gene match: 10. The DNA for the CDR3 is TGTGCCAGCAGCTTAAGATTGATGACTAGCGGGAGTCGCACAGATACGCAGTATTTT. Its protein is CASSLRLMTSGSRTDTQYF.

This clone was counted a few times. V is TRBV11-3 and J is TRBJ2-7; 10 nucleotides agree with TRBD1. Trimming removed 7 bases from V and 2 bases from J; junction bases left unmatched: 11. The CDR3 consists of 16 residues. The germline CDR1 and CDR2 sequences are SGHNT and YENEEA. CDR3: CASTLLSGQGPYEQYF. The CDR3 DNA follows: TGTGCCAGCACCCTCCTCTCGGGACAGGGGCCCTACGAGCAGTACTTC.